This entry concerns a single T cell receptor (beta chain). CDR3 length equals 14 residues. CDR1 SGHRS and CDR2 YFSETQ come from the germline V gene. V lost 0 bases and J lost 8, with 14 bases in between. Data came from immunoSEQ multiplex PCR; TCRdb stores just in-frame clones and leaves some out. This sample has 95,000 to 110,000 clones, with 70% to 90% found just once. The record originates from a study of T cell responses to AZD1222 COVID-19 vaccine. Sequencing was performed on peripheral blood, taken on day 0 of AZD1222 vaccination. The source of this sequence is an adult in good health. The chain links TRBV5-1 to TRBJ1-2; possible D gene TRBD1, 6 bases. Here the CDR3 reads CASSLEVPGVGYTF. The CDR3 region has the DNA TGCGCCAGCAGCTTGGAAGTGCCAGGGGTCGGCTACACCTTC.